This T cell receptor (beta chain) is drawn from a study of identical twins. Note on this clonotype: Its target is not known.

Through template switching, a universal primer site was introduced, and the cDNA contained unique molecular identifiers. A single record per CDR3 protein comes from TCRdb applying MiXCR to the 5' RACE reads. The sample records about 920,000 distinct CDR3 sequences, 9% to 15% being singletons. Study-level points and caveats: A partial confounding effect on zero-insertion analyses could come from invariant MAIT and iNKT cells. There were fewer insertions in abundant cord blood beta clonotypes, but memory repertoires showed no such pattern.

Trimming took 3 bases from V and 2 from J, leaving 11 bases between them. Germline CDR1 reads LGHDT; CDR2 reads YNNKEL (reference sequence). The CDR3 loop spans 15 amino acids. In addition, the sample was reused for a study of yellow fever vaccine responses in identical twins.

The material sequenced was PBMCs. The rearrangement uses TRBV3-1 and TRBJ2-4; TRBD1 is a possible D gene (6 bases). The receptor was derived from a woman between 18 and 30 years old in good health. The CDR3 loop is CASSHGDTTKNIQYF. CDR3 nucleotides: TGTGCCAGCAGCCACGGGGACACCACCAAAAACATTCAGTACTTC.